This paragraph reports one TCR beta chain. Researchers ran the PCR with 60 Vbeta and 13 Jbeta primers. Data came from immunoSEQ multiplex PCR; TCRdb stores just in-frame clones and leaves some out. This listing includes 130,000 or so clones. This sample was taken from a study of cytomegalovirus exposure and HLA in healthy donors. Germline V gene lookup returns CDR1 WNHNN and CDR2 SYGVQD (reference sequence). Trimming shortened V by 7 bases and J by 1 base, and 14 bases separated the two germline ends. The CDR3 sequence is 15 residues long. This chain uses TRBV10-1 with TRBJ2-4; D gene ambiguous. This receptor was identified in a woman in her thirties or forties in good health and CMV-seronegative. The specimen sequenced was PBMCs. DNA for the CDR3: TGCGCCAGCAAGGCAGGTCTCCCTGCCAAAAACATTCAGTACTTC. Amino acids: CASKAGLPAKNIQYF.